The next 28 T cell receptor beta chains were all read from a single sample in a study of identifying expanded T cells in peripheral blood. The table came from immunoSEQ multiplex PCR; TCRdb's copy has only in-frame clones and leaves some out. The data hold around 100,000 clones, with over 70% observed a single time. Specimen: blood. All receptors derive from a person between 18 and 70 years old in good health.

Here the CDR3 DNA reads TGTGCCAGCAGCTTACACAGGGAAAATGGCTACACCTTC. It encodes CASSLHRENGYTF. The rearrangement links TRBV7-2 to TRBJ1-2; a weak D match, TRBD1 (6 bases). V was shortened by 2 bases and J by 6 bases, with 10 bases between the two germline ends. CDR3 length: 13 residues. Germline V CDR1 and CDR2: SGHTA, FQGNSA.

The chain couples TRBV11-2 to TRBJ2-2; 9 nucleotides agree with TRBD2. V trimming: 0 bases; J trimming: 5 bases; junction bases outside the gene matches: 4. CDR1 SGHAT and CDR2 FQNNGV come from the germline V gene. This CDR3 spans 16 amino acids. CDR3 amino acids: CASSLESGGHTGELFF. The DNA for the CDR3 is TGTGCCAGCAGCTTAGAAAGCGGGGGGCATACCGGGGAGCTGTTTTTT.

The chain uses TRBV30 and TRBJ1-1; TRBD1 matches 9 bases. Trimming took 3 bases from V and 7 from J; bases not matched to a gene: 12. The CDR3 covers 15 residues. Germline V gene lookup returns CDR1 GTSNPN and CDR2 SVGIG (reference sequence). This chain's CDR3 is CAWSAEGQGNGEAFF. As DNA, the CDR3 is TGTGCCTGGAGCGCAGAGGGACAGGGTAATGGTGAAGCTTTCTTT.

This chain links TRBV5-1 with TRBJ2-5; 8 bases map to TRBD1. CDR1 is SGHRS, CDR2 YFSETQ, per germline. This CDR3 is built from 13 residues. Losses at the gene ends were 7 bases for V and 4 bases for J; bases not matched to a gene: 6. CDR3 in DNA: TGCGCCAGCGCCAGGGGGCTGGGAGAGACCCAGTACTTC. Residues: CASARGLGETQYF.

The V gene is TRBV29-1, the J gene TRBJ1-2; 8 nucleotides align to TRBD1. CDR1 is SQVTM, CDR2 ANQGSEA, per germline. With V trimmed by 4 bases and J by 8 bases, 6 bases remained unmatched. The CDR3 is 12 residues long. The CDR3 nucleotides are TGCAGCGTTGTTTACAGGGGGGAAGGCTACACCTTC. Protein sequence: CSVVYRGEGYTF. The variable domain in full, completed from reference TRBV29-1 and TRBJ1-2, reads SAVISQKPSRDICQRGTSLTIQCQVDSQVTMMFWYRQQPGQSLTLIATANQGSEATYESGFVIDKFPISRPNLTFSTLTVSNMSPEDSSIYLCSVVYRGEGYTFGSGTRLTVV.

The rearrangement joins TRBV7-2 to TRBJ2-3; D might be TRBD2 (5 bases). V was clipped by 5 bases and J by 2 bases, with 8 bases between them. Germline V gives CDR1 SGHTA, CDR2 FQGNSA. This CDR3 has 13 residues. CDR3 protein: CASSTRDTDTQYF. CDR3 sequence (DNA): TGTGCCAGCAGCACTCGGGACACAGATACGCAGTATTTT.

The rearrangement joins TRBV7-9 to TRBJ1-2, with TRBD1 matching 7 bases. The V segment lost 3 bases and the J segment 8 bases; nucleotides outside the gene matches: 6. This CDR3 contains 13 residues. Germline CDR1 SEHNR, CDR2 FQNEAQ (reference sequence). CDR3 protein: CASSLEGARGYTF. As DNA, the CDR3 is TGTGCCAGCAGCTTGGAGGGGGCGCGGGGCTACACCTTC.

This CDR3 reads CASRVDGWNTEAFF. The CDR3 nucleotides are TGTGCCAGCAGGGTCGACGGATGGAACACTGAAGCTTTCTTT. This chain connects TRBV27 to TRBJ1-1, with D hard to call. V lost 6 bases and J lost 1, with 12 bases in between. Germline V gene lookup returns CDR1 MNHEY and CDR2 SMNVEV (reference sequence). CDR3 length equals 14 residues.

This rearrangement joins TRBV9 to TRBJ2-7; possible D gene TRBD1, 5 bases. Trimming pared 0 bases from V and 3 bases from J, leaving 10 bases between. Germline lookup yields CDR1 SGDLS and CDR2 YYNGEE. The length of the CDR3 is 14 residues. The CDR3 is CASSVGSDSYEQYF. The CDR3 coding sequence is TGTGCCAGCAGCGTAGGATCCGACAGCTACGAGCAGTACTTC.

This clone was recorded a few times. The rearrangement links TRBV4-2 to TRBJ1-2, with D maybe TRBD1 (5 bases). The germline V and J ends were trimmed by 0 bases and 12 bases, with 14 bases remaining between them. Germline V gene sequence: CDR1 LGHNA, CDR2 YNFKEQ. This CDR3 has 13 amino acids. The CDR3 DNA reads TGTGCCAGCAGCCAAGATCCCCCAGGGAGGCACACCTTC. It encodes CASSQDPPGRHTF.

The V call is TRBV9, the J call TRBJ2-2; D ambiguous. Per the germline V gene, CDR1 is SGDLS and CDR2 is YYNGEE. V was trimmed by 3 bases and J by 2 bases, leaving 8 bases between them. The CDR3 is 14 amino acids. The CDR3 region is CASSALENTGELFF. CDR3 nucleotide sequence: TGTGCCAGCAGCGCCCTGGAAAACACCGGGGAGCTGTTTTTT.

This clone is categorized as medium-sized. The chain recombines TRBV11-2 with TRBJ2-2; D is possibly TRBD2 (6 bases). Germline V gene sequence: CDR1 SGHAT, CDR2 FQNNGV. The CDR3 totals 15 residues. V gave up 2 bases and J gave up 5 bases, with 12 bases separating them. The CDR3 DNA follows: TGTGCCAGCAGCTTATCCGGGACTTTGACCGGGGAGCTGTTTTTT. It yields the protein CASSLSGTLTGELFF. The full variable domain, its missing parts supplied by reference TRBV11-2 and TRBJ2-2, is EAGVAQSPRYKIIEKRQSVAFWCNPISGHATLYWYQQILGQGPKLLIQFQNNGVVDDSQLPKDRFSAERLKGVDSTLKIQPAKLEDSAVYLCASSLSGTLTGELFFGEGSRLTVL.

As regards this clone: Other DNA sequences in the same sample also yield this CDR3. DNA for the CDR3: TGCGCCAGCAGCCCCTTCGACAGGGGGCGCACCGGGGAGCTGTTTTTT. Encoded protein: CASSPFDRGRTGELFF. The chain has TRBV4-1 and TRBJ2-2; 10 nucleotides line up with TRBD1. The germline V gene has CDR1 MGHRA and CDR2 YSYEKL. J was trimmed by 4 bases and V by 4 bases; bases with no gene match: 6. This CDR3 spans 16 amino acids.

V is TRBV13 and J is TRBJ2-3; D may be TRBD1 or TRBD2 (5 bases each). CDR3 length: 16 residues. Looked up from germline, CDR1 is PRHDT and CDR2 is FYEKMQ (reference sequence). V shed 0 bases and J shed 0 bases, with 10 bases lying between them. As DNA, the CDR3 is TGTGCCAGCAGCTTAGGACGGGGCCAAAGCACAGATACGCAGTATTTT. Protein product: CASSLGRGQSTDTQYF.

This chain links TRBV4-2 with TRBJ2-5, with a weak D call TRBD1 (6 bases). Germline CDR1 is LGHNA and CDR2 is YNFKEQ. This CDR3 has 15 residues. V shed 3 bases and J shed 1 base, with 12 bases lying between them. DNA of the CDR3: TGTGCCAGCAGCCAGGGCGGACAGTTCCAAGAGACCCAGTACTTC. It codes for CASSQGGQFQETQYF.

The chain combines TRBV27 with TRBJ2-3, with TRBD2 matching 10 bases. V lost 0 bases and J lost 1; bases outside the gene matches: 1. The CDR3 spans 16 residues. Germline V lookup: CDR1 MNHEY, CDR2 SMNVEV (reference sequence). The CDR3, as DNA: TGTGCCAGCAGTTTATCGCTAGCGGGAGGCACAGATACGCAGTATTTT. Its protein is CASSLSLAGGTDTQYF.

The chain recombines TRBV2 with TRBJ2-5, with D uncertain. Germline lookup yields CDR1 SNHLY and CDR2 FYNNEI. The CDR3 is 14 residues long. The V end was cut by 2 bases, the J end by 5 bases, with 12 bases between. The CDR3 sequence is CASSENLKKETQYF. The CDR3 DNA reads as TGTGCCAGCAGTGAAAACCTGAAGAAGGAGACCCAGTACTTC.

V is TRBV6-1 and J is TRBJ1-1; possibly TRBD1 for D (5 bases). V was shortened by 5 bases and J by 6 bases, with 13 bases between the two germline ends. This CDR3 is built from 13 residues. Germline-derived CDR1 and CDR2 are MNHNS and SASEGT. DNA for the CDR3: TGTGCCAGCAGTCCCCGGGGGTCACCTGAAGCTTTCTTT. Its translation: CASSPRGSPEAFF.

This clone was observed once. The V call is TRBV6-5, the J call TRBJ1-1; unclear D gene. The germline CDR1 and CDR2 sequences are MNHEY and SVGAGI. The ends were cut back, 2 bases at V and 1 base at J, with 5 bases in the middle. The CDR3 is 13 residues long. CDR3 loop: CASSYLSNTEAFF. The CDR3 region has the DNA TGTGCCAGCAGTTACCTTTCGAACACTGAAGCTTTCTTT.

The chain is built from TRBV7-2 and TRBJ2-7; D gene unclear. The CDR3 runs to 14 residues. Germline-derived CDR1 and CDR2 are SGHTA and FQGNSA. Between the trimmed V and J ends, which lost 3 bases and 3 bases, there was a span of 12 bases. The CDR3 sequence is CASSFWEPHYEQYF. The CDR3 bases are TGTGCCAGCAGCTTTTGGGAACCACACTACGAGCAGTACTTC.

The rearrangement joins TRBV5-6 to TRBJ1-1, with 7 bases that match TRBD1. CDR1 is SGHDT, CDR2 YYEEEE, per germline. V shed 4 bases and J 6 bases; nucleotides not matched to a gene: 6. The CDR3 loop spans 13 amino acids. As DNA, the CDR3 is TGTGCCAGCAGCCGGACAGGATTGTCTGAAGCTTTCTTT. Translated: CASSRTGLSEAFF.

The CDR3 bases are TGTGCCAGCAGTGAAACAAGGGGATCTATAGAGACCCAGTACTTC. It encodes CASSETRGSIETQYF. The V call is TRBV6-1, the J call TRBJ2-5; D possibly corresponds to TRBD1 (5 bases). The germline V and J ends were trimmed by 2 bases and 4 bases, with 14 bases remaining between them. The CDR3 has 15 residues. Germline CDR1 reads MNHNS; CDR2 reads SASEGT.

The chain couples TRBV19 to TRBJ1-5; 12 bases agree with TRBD1. Looked up from germline, CDR1 is LNHDA and CDR2 is SQIVND (reference sequence). The CDR3 totals 14 residues. The trim removed 6 bases at V and 7 bases at J, leaving 4 bases unmatched. CDR3 sequence (DNA): TGTGCCAGTAGCGGGACAGGGGGCCGACAGCCCCAGCATTTT. Translation: CASSGTGGRQPQHF.

In regard to this clone: The sample holds other DNA sequences that translate to the same CDR3. The chain combines TRBV27 with TRBJ1-5; no clear D. The V end lost 2 bases, the J end lost 5 bases, and 7 bases lay between the germline ends. CDR1 and CDR2 (germline): MNHEY, SMNVEV (reference sequence). The CDR3 has 13 amino acids. CDR3 sequence: CASSLIGDQPQHF. In nucleotides, the CDR3 is TGTGCCAGCAGTTTAATTGGAGATCAGCCCCAGCATTTT.

The chain employs TRBV7-9 and TRBJ1-4; no clear D gene. In germline, CDR1 is SEHNR, CDR2 FQNEAQ (reference sequence). This CDR3 region has 15 residues. The germline V and J ends were trimmed by 6 bases and 2 bases, with 13 bases remaining between them. CDR3: CASSTGLVTNEKLFF. CDR3 nucleotides: TGTGCCAGCAGTACGGGCCTCGTGACTAATGAAAAACTGTTTTTT. The full variable domain, in which reference TRBV7-9 and TRBJ1-4 provide the parts outside the CDR3, is DTGVSQNPRHKITKRGQNVTFRCDPISEHNRLYWYRQTLGQGPEFLTYFQNEAQLEKSRLLSDRFSAERPKGSFSTLEIQRTEQGDSAMYLCASSTGLVTNEKLFFGSGTQLSVL.

The chain has TRBV9 and TRBJ2-2, with 9 nucleotides matching TRBD2. Losses at the gene ends were 2 bases for V and 1 base for J; bases not matched to a gene: 6. Germline CDR1 and CDR2: SGDLS and YYNGEE. This CDR3 has 17 residues. The CDR3 region is CASSVRGLAENTGELFF. The CDR3, as DNA: TGTGCCAGCAGCGTCCGGGGACTAGCAGAGAACACCGGGGAGCTGTTTTTT.

This sequence joins TRBV6-5 and TRBJ1-1, with 9 bases fitting TRBD1. From germline, CDR1 is MNHEY and CDR2 SVGAGI. V was clipped by 6 bases and J by 5 bases; unmatched bases: 4. The CDR3 is made up of 13 amino acids. Here the CDR3 DNA reads TGTGCCAGCAGAAACAGGGGGCTAACTGAAGCTTTCTTT. This sequence encodes CASRNRGLTEAFF.

CDR3 residues: CASNTQGLGGNEQFF. As DNA, the CDR3 is TGTGCCAGTAACACTCAAGGCCTCGGGGGCAATGAGCAGTTCTTC. This sequence joins TRBV19 and TRBJ2-1; D possibly corresponds to TRBD2 (6 bases). V shed 7 bases and J shed 6 bases, with 19 bases lying between them. Germline loops: CDR1 LNHDA, CDR2 SQIVND (reference sequence). There are 15 residues in the CDR3.